This TCR beta chain appears in the sequencing data of a study of graft-versus-host responses after intestinal transplantation. Notes on the study in general: Clonal ratios of graft-versus-host to host-versus-graft in allografts were high for patients exhibiting graft-donor T cell macrochimerism.

Produced via immunoSEQ multiplex PCR; TCRdb's table is partial and in-frame only. Among 65,000 to 85,000 clones listed, around nine tenths were seen once. The CDR3 totals 16 residues. V was clipped by 0 bases and J by 7 bases, with 15 bases between them. Germline V gene sequence: CDR1 MNHEY, CDR2 SVGAGI. Post-transplantation marrow specimens were derived from the posterior iliac crest or an alternative site. This clone was seen once. Its antigen is still unknown. The gene calls are TRBV6-5 and TRBJ1-4; D gene uncertain. This clonotype originated in a human patient who received an intestinal transplant, so some T cells may come from the graft donor. This sample comprised bone marrow, obtained around 730 days after intestinal transplantation. The CDR3 sequence: CASSYSVGQGPEKLFF. DNA of the CDR3: TGTGCCAGCAGTTACTCCGTCGGGCAAGGTCCTGAAAAACTGTTTTTT.